This TCR beta chain was identified in a study of shared clonotypes between healthy human individuals. Findings and limits, study-wide: Having only a few donors restricted how much genetic and exposure-history diversity was captured.

Details on this clone: The antigen remains unidentified.

After removal of 1 base from V and 6 bases from J, the junction contained 8 bases not matched to a gene. CDR1 and CDR2 from the germline V gene are KGHSH and LQKENI. The CDR3 has 15 residues. The protocol was immunoSEQ multiplex PCR, while the TCRdb copy is restricted to in-frame clones and leaves out a portion. This sample carries fewer than 650,000 clones, around three quarters of them seen once, and the ten largest clones take around 12%. The origin of this receptor is a woman between 40 and 55 years old in good health. Some clones in this sample may be carry-over from other donors' samples. The chain combines TRBV18 with TRBJ2-7; 8 bases align to TRBD2. Material: PBMCs. The chain's CDR3 is CASSPQNTGGPEQYF. CDR3 nucleotides: TGTGCCAGCTCACCACAGAACACGGGAGGGCCCGAGCAGTACTTC.